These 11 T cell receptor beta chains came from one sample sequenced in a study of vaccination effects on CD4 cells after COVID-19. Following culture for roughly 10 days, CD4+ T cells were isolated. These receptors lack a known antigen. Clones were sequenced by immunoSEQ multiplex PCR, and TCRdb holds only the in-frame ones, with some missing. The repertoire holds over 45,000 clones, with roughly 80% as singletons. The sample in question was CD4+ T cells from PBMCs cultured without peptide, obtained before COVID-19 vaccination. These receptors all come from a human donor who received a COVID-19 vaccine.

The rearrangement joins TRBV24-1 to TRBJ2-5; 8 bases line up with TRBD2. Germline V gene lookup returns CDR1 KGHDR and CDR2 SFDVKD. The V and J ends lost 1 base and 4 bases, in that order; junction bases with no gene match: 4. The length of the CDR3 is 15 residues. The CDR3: CATSDFGGASETQYF. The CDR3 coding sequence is TGTGCCACCAGTGATTTCGGGGGGGCCTCAGAGACCCAGTACTTC.

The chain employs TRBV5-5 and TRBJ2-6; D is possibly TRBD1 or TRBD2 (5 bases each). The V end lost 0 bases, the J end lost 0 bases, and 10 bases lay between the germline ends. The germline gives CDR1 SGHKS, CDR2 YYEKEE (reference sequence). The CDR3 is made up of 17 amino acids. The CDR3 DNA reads TGTGCCAGCAGCTTGGACGGGGCCGGCTCTGGGGCCAACGTCCTGACTTTC. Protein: CASSLDGAGSGANVLTF.

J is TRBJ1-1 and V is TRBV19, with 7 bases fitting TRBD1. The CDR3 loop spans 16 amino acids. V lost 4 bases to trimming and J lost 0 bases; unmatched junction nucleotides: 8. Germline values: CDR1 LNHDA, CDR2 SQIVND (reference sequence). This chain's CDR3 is CASSSRQGVMNTEAFF. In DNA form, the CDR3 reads TGTGCCAGTAGTAGCAGACAGGGTGTAATGAACACTGAAGCTTTCTTT.

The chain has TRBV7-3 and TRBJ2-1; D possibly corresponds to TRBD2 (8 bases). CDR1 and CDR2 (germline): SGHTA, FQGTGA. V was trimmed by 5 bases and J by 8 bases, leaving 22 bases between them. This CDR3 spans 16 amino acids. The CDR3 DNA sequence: TGTGCCAGCAGCCTCGGGGGGGGACAGCGAGGGGATGAGCAGTTCTTC. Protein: CASSLGGGQRGDEQFF.

The CDR3, as DNA: TGTGCCAGCAGCTTGGGGACAGAGTACTCACCCCTCCACTTT. Translated, it gives CASSLGTEYSPLHF. The chain links TRBV5-6 to TRBJ1-6, with D possibly TRBD1 on 6 matching bases. V lost 0 bases and J 10 bases, leaving 11 bases between the germline ends. This CDR3 has 14 amino acids. Germline V lookup: CDR1 SGHDT, CDR2 YYEEEE. The full variable domain, rest sourced from reference TRBV5-6 and TRBJ1-6, is DAGVTQSPTHLIKTRGQQVTLRCSPKSGHDTVSWYQQALGQGPQFIFQYYEEEERQRGNFPDRFSGHQFPNYSSELNVNALLLGDSALYLCASSLGTEYSPLHFGNGTRLTVT.

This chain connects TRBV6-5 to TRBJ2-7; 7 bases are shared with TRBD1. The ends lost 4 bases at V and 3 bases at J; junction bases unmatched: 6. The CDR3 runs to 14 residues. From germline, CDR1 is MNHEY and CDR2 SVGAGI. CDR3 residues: CASSLGRGHYEQYV. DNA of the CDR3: TGTGCCAGCAGTTTGGGTAGGGGGCACTACGAGCAGTACGTC.

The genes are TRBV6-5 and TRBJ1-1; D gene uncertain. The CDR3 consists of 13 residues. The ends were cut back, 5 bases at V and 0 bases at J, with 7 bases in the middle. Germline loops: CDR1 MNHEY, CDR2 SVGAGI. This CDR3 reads CASSSLMNTEAFF. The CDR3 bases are TGTGCCAGCAGTAGCTTAATGAACACTGAAGCTTTCTTT.

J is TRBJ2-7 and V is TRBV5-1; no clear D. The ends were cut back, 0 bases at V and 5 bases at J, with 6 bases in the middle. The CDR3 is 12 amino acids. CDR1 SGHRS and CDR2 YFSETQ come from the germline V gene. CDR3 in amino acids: CASSLGVDEQYV. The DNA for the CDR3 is TGCGCCAGCAGCTTGGGAGTTGACGAGCAGTACGTC.

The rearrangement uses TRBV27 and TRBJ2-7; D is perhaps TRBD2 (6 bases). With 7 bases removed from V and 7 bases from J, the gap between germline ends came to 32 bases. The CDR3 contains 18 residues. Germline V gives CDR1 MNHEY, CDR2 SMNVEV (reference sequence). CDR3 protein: CASNPYSGPLSLAGEQYV. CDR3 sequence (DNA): TGTGCCAGCAATCCCTACTCGGGACCTCTTTCCTTGGCGGGAGAGCAGTACGTC.

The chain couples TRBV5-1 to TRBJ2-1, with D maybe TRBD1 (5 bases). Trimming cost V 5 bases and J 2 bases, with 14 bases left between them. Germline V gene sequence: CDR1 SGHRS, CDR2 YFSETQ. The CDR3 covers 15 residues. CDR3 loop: CASRPDQGAYNEQFF. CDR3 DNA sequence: TGCGCCAGCAGGCCGGACCAAGGGGCCTACAATGAGCAGTTCTTC.

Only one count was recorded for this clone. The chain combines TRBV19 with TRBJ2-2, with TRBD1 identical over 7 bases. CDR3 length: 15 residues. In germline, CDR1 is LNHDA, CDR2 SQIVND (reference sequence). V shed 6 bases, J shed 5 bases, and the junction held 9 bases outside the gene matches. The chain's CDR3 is CASRAPGQRTGELFF. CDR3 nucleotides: TGTGCCAGTAGGGCGCCGGGACAGCGAACCGGGGAGCTGTTTTTT.